This record looks at one T cell receptor (beta chain) sequence and its context. Its matching antigen is unknown. The timepoints at which blood was sampled were baseline, cycle 4 day 1, and cycle 7 day 1. This sample is part of a study of OX40 agonist ivuxolimab in advanced cancers. For the study at large: Dose-escalation patients were diagnosed with hepatocellular carcinoma, melanoma, renal cell cancer or head and neck cancer. Treatment received earlier with anti-PD-1, anti-PD-L1 or anti-CTLA-4 agents was allowed, and more than 35% had some. Study results and caveats: On average, CD8+ T cells showed a greater number of expanded clones than CD4+.

Germline V gene sequence: CDR1 MNHEY, CDR2 SMNVEV (reference sequence). CDR3 size: 17 residues. The ends lost 4 bases at V and 1 base at J; junction bases unmatched: 6. Here immunoSEQ multiplex PCR was the method, and the copy in TCRdb shows in-frame clones only, minus some. The table lists under 85,000 clones, about 89% of them singletons. The receptor's source is an adult with an advanced solid tumor such as melanoma, head and neck, liver or kidney cancer. This sample comprised CD4+ or CD8+ T cells sorted from blood, obtained in a trial of the OX40 agonist ivuxolimab. The chain joins TRBV27 to TRBJ2-2, with 10 bases identical to TRBD2. The CDR3: CASSSSSGGVNTGELFF. For the CDR3, the DNA is TGTGCCAGCAGTTCATCTAGCGGGGGAGTGAACACCGGGGAGCTGTTTTTT.